This T cell receptor beta chain was sequenced in a study of Graves' ophthalmopathy and Graves' hyperthyroidism. The CDR3 length is 16 residues. The V end was cut by 1 base, the J end by 2 bases, with 11 bases between. Looked up from germline, CDR1 is LGHDT and CDR2 is YNNKEL (reference sequence). This clonotype turned up a few times. RNA served as the template for amplifying TCR beta CDR3 regions. HTBI primers were employed in first-round RT-PCR, then a second-round multiplex PCR followed. TCRdb re-called the multiplex PCR reads through MiXCR, storing one row per CDR3 protein. The sample lists approximately 480,000 distinct CDR3 sequences, about an eighth occurring once.

The rearrangement joins TRBV3-1 to TRBJ2-2, with D uncertain. Sequencing input: blood. The clonotype comes from a woman aged 25 to 39 with Graves' ophthalmopathy. Here the CDR3 DNA reads TGTGCCAGCAGCCAAGGTCCGGGTCCAAACACCGGGGAGCTGTTTTTT. This codes for CASSQGPGPNTGELFF.